Here is one T cell receptor beta chain with its context. The CDR3 loop spans 14 amino acids. V shed 0 bases and J shed 1 base, with 6 bases lying between them. The germline CDR1 and CDR2 sequences are SGHRS and YFSETQ. Produced via immunoSEQ multiplex PCR; TCRdb's table is partial and in-frame only. The data show 70,000 to 95,000 clones, 80% seen once. This record comes from a study of blood T cell repertoires in COVID-19. The specimen was peripheral blood. J is TRBJ2-3 and V is TRBV5-1; D gene ambiguous. This receptor was identified in a woman aged 40-49 years with active or convalescent COVID-19. This CDR3 reads CASSLAQGTDTQYF. The CDR3 region has the DNA TGCGCCAGCAGCTTGGCGCAGGGCACAGATACGCAGTATTTT.